Below, 6 T cell receptor beta chains from the same sample are listed, as sequenced in a study of OX40 agonist ivuxolimab in advanced cancers. The method was immunoSEQ multiplex PCR; TCRdb's version includes in-frame clones alone and lacks a portion of them. The data contain some 87,000 clones, 94% of them singletons. The sample was CD4+ or CD8+ T cells sorted from blood, taken in a trial of the OX40 agonist ivuxolimab. These receptors were taken from an adult with an advanced solid tumor such as melanoma, head and neck, liver or kidney cancer.

The chain employs TRBV7-6 and TRBJ2-1; D uncertain. CDR1 is SGHVS, CDR2 FNYEAQ, per germline. V lost 0 bases, J lost 6 bases, and 12 bases lay in between. The CDR3 has 15 amino acids. CDR3 protein: CASSLAVSRFNEQFF. CDR3 in DNA: TGTGCCAGCAGCTTAGCGGTCAGTAGGTTCAATGAGCAGTTCTTC.

The chain recombines TRBV5-5 with TRBJ1-5; no reliable D call. CDR3 length: 15 amino acids. V lost 5 bases to trimming and J lost 0 bases, with 12 bases between them. Germline CDR1 and CDR2: SGHKS and YYEKEE (reference sequence). The CDR3 sequence: CASSSTLYSNQPQHF. As DNA, the CDR3 is TGTGCCAGCAGTTCGACCCTTTATAGCAATCAGCCCCAGCATTTT.

The V gene is TRBV27, the J gene TRBJ2-7; the D gene is possibly TRBD1 (5 bases). CDR3 length: 14 amino acids. Germline values: CDR1 MNHEY, CDR2 SMNVEV (reference sequence). The germline V and J ends were trimmed by 4 bases and 4 bases, with 14 bases remaining between them. The CDR3 spells CASSSLDRYYEQYF. CDR3 DNA: TGTGCCAGCAGTTCATTAGACAGATATTACGAGCAGTACTTC.

Here the CDR3 reads CASSQAGLADTDTQYF. Here the CDR3 DNA reads TGCGCCAGCAGCCAAGCCGGACTAGCGGACACAGATACGCAGTATTTT. The V call is TRBV4-3, the J call TRBJ2-3; 10 nucleotides match TRBD2. J was trimmed by 2 bases and V by 1 base; bases with no gene match: 3. The CDR3 contains 16 residues. Germline assignment: CDR1 LGHNA and CDR2 YSLEER.

This clone appeared once. This sequence joins TRBV4-2 and TRBJ2-6; 7 bases align to TRBD1. Trimming at V came to 6 bases and at J to 0 bases, leaving 11 bases not matched to a gene. There are 18 residues in the CDR3. The germline V gene encodes CDR1 LGHNA and CDR2 YNFKEQ. CDR3 in DNA: TGTGCCAGCAGAGGATCCGGGACAGCTTTCTCTGGGGCCAACGTCCTGACTTTC. Translated, it gives CASRGSGTAFSGANVLTF.

The V gene is TRBV5-1, the J gene TRBJ1-1; a weak D match, TRBD1 (5 bases). V lost 3 bases to trimming and J lost 5 bases, with 14 bases between them. The CDR3 sequence is 14 residues long. Germline CDR1 and CDR2: SGHRS and YFSETQ. In nucleotides, the CDR3 is TGCGCCAGCAGCTCCCGGTCGGGGGGAACTGAAGCTTTCTTT. Amino acids: CASSSRSGGTEAFF.